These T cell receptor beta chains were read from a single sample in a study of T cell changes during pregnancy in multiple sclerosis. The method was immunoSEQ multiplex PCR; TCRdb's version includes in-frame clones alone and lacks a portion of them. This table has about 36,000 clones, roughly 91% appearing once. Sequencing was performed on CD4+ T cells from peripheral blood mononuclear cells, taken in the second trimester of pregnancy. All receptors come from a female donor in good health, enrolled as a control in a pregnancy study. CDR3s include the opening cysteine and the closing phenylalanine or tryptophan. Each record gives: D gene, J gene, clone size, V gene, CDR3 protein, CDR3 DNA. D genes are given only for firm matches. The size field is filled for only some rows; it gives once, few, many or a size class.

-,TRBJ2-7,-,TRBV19,CASSIARRGEQYF,TGTGCCAGTAGTATCGCCAGACGCGGCGAGCAGTACTTC
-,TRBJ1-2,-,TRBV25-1,CASSPVGRGYGYTF,TGTGCCAGCAGTCCCGTGGGTCGGGGCTATGGCTACACCTTC
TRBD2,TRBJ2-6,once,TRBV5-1,CASSSGGPGFLGANVLTF,TGCGCCAGCAGCTCGGGAGGGCCCGGCTTTTTGGGGGCCAACGTCCTGACTTTC
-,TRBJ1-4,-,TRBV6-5,CASRAGSKLFF,TGTGCCAGCCGGGCGGGCAGTAAACTGTTTTTT
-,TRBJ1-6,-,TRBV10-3,CAISQTGSFLHF,TGTGCCATCAGCCAGACTGGGTCATTCCTCCACTTT
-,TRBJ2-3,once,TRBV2,CASSRTSPNTDTQYF,TGTGCCAGCAGTCGGACTTCCCCTAACACAGATACGCAGTATTTT
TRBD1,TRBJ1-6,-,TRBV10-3,CAIKPIRDRGYSPLHF,TGTGCCATCAAACCAATCCGGGACAGGGGTTATTCACCCCTCCACTTT
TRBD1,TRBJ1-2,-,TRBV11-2,CASRPTGGHGYTF,TGTGCCAGCAGACCTACAGGGGGTCATGGCTACACCTTC
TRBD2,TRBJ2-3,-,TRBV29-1,CSSDRRESTDTQYF,TGCAGCTCGGATCGGCGGGAGAGCACAGATACGCAGTATTTT
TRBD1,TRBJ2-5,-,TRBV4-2,CASRGQGGETQYF,TGTGCCAGCCGAGGACAGGGTGGGGAGACCCAGTACTTC
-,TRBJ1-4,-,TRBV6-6,CASSYLAADEKLFF,TGTGCCAGCAGTTACCTAGCGGCAGATGAAAAACTGTTTTTT
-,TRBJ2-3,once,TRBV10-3,CAISPLSQQAQYF,TGTGCCATCAGTCCCCTGTCCCAGCAGGCGCAGTATTTT
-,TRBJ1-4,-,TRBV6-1,CASSERGIGSEKLFF,TGTGCCAGCAGTGAAAGAGGGATCGGGAGTGAAAAACTGTTTTTT
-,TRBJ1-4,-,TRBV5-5,CAGPGGHRNEKLFF,TGTGCCGGCCCGGGGGGACACCGTAATGAAAAACTGTTTTTT
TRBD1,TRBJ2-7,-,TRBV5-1,CASSRDRGTGEQYF,TGCGCCAGCAGTCGGGACAGGGGTACGGGCGAGCAGTACTTC
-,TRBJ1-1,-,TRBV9,CASSVDPVGGLNTEAFF,TGTGCCAGCAGCGTAGACCCGGTAGGCGGTTTGAACACTGAAGCTTTCTTT
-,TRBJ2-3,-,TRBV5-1,CASSPEGESTDTQYF,TGCGCCAGCAGCCCCGAGGGGGAGTCGACAGATACGCAGTATTTT
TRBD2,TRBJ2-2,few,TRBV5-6,CASSFTSGSNTGELFF,TGTGCCAGCAGCTTTACTAGCGGATCGAACACCGGGGAGCTGTTTTTT
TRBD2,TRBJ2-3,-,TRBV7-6,CASSLRGGGVDTQYF,TGTGCCAGCAGCTTACGCGGGGGGGGAGTAGATACGCAGTATTTT
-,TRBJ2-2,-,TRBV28,CASSQTGSFTGELFF,TGTGCCAGCAGCCAGACAGGTTCGTTCACCGGGGAGCTGTTTTTT
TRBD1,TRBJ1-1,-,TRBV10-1,CASSGSRTGGTNTEAFF,TGCGCCAGCAGTGGGTCTCGGACAGGGGGGACGAACACTGAAGCTTTCTTT
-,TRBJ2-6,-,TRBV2,CAREVAGANVLTF,TGTGCCAGAGAGGTAGCTGGGGCCAACGTCCTGACTTTC
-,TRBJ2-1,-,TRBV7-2,CGTGKSTYNEQFF,TGCGGAACGGGAAAAAGTACATACAATGAGCAGTTCTTC
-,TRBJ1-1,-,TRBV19,CASSILTEAFF,TGTGCCAGTAGTATCTTGACTGAAGCTTTCTTT
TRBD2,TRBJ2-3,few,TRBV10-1,CASSELAGADTQYF,TGCGCCAGCAGTGAACTAGCGGGGGCAGATACGCAGTATTTT
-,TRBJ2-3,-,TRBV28,CASSLRVSWYSSPDTQYF,TGTGCCAGCAGTTTGAGGGTTTCGTGGTACTCTTCCCCAGATACGCAGTATTTT
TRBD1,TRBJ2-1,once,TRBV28,CASSPYDRANGKNEQFF,TGTGCCAGCAGCCCTTACGACAGGGCAAATGGAAAGAATGAGCAGTTCTTC
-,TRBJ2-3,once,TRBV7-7,CASSVPVQTSVDTQYF,TGTGCTAGCAGCGTACCGGTACAGACAAGTGTAGATACGCAGTATTTT